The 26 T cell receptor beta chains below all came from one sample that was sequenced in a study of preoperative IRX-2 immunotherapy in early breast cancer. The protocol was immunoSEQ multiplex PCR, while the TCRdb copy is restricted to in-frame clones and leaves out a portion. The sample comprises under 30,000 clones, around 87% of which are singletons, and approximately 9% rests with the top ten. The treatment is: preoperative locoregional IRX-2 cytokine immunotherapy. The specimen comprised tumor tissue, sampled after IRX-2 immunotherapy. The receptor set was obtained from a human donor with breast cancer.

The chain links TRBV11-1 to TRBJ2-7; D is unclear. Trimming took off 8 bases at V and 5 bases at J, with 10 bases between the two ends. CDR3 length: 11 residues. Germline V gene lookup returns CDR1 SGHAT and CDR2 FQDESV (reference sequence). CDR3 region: CASSGGDEQYF. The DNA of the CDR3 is TGTGCCAGCTCAGGTGGTGACGAGCAGTACTTC.

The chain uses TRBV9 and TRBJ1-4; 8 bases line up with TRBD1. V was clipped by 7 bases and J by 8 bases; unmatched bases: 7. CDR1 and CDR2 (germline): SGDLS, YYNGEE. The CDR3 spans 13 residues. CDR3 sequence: CASSGQGGEKLFF. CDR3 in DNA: TGTGCCAGCTCCGGACAGGGCGGGGAAAAACTGTTTTTT.

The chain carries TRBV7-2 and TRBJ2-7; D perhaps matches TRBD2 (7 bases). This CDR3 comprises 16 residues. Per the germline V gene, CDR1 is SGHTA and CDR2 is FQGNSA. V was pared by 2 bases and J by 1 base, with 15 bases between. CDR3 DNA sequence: TGTGCCAGCAGCTTAAGGGGGGGGGAGACTTCCTACGAGCAGTACTTC. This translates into CASSLRGGETSYEQYF.

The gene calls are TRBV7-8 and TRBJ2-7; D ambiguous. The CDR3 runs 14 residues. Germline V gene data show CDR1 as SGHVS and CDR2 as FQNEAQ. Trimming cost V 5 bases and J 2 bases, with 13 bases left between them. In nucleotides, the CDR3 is TGTGCCAGCAGCCTCGGACGTATGGCCTACGAGCAGTACTTC. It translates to CASSLGRMAYEQYF.

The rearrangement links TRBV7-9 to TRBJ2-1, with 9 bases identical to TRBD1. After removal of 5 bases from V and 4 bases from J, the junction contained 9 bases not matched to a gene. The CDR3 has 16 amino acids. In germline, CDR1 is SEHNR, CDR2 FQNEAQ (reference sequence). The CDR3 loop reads CASSLPGQGSYNEQFF. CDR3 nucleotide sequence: TGTGCCAGCAGCCTTCCAGGACAGGGGTCGTACAATGAGCAGTTCTTC.

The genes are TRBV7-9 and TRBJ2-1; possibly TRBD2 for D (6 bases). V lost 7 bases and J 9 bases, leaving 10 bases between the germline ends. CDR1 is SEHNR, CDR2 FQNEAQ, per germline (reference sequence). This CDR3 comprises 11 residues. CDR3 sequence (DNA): TGTGCCAGCACGGGAGACGGTGAGCAGTTCTTC. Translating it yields CASTGDGEQFF. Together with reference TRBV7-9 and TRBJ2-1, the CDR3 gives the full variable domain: DTGVSQNPRHKITKRGQNVTFRCDPISEHNRLYWYRQTLGQGPEFLTYFQNEAQLEKSRLLSDRFSAERPKGSFSTLEIQRTEQGDSAMYLCASTGDGEQFFGPGTRLTVL.

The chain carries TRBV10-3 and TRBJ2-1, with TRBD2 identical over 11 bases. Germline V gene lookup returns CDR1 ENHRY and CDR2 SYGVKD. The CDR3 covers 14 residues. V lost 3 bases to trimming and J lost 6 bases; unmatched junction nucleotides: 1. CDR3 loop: CAISDSGGANEQFF. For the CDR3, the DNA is TGTGCCATCAGTGATAGCGGGGGGGCCAATGAGCAGTTCTTC.

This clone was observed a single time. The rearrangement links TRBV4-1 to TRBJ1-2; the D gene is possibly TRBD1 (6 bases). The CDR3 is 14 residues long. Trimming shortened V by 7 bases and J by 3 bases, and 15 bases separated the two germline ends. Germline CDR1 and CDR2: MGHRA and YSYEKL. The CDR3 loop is CASTPREGDYGYTF. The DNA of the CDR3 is TGCGCCAGCACTCCGAGGGAGGGGGACTATGGCTACACCTTC.

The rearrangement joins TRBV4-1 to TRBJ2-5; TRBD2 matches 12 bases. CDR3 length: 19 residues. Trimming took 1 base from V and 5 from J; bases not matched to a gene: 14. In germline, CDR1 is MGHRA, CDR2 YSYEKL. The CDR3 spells CASSQGGLAGLTPVETQYF. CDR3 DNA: TGCGCCAGCAGCCAAGGCGGACTAGCGGGACTCACACCCGTGGAGACCCAGTACTTC.

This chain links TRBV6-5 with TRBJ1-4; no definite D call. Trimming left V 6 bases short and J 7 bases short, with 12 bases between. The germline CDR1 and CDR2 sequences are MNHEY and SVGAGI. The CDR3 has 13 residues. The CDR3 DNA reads TGTGCCAGCAGATCGCGTTTGGGTGAAAAACTGTTTTTT. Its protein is CASRSRLGEKLFF.

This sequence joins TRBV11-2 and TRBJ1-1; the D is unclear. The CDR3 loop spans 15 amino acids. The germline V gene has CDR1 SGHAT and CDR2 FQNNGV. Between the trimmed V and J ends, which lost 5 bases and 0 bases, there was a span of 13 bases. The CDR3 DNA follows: TGTGCCAGCAGCCCTAGGACGGCGATGAACACTGAAGCTTTCTTT. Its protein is CASSPRTAMNTEAFF.

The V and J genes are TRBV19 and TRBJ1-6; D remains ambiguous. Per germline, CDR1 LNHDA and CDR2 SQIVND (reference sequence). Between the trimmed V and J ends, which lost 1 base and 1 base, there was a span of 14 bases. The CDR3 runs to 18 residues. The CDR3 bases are TGTGCCAGTAGTATAGCCGGCACCGCCCGGTCCTATAATTCACCCCTCCACTTT. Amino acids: CASSIAGTARSYNSPLHF.

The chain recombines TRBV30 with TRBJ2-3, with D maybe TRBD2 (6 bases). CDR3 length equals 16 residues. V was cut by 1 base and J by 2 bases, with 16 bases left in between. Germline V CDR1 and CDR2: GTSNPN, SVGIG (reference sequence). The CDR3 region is CAWSAASALYTDTQYF. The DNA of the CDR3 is TGTGCCTGGAGTGCGGCTAGCGCCCTATACACAGATACGCAGTATTTT.

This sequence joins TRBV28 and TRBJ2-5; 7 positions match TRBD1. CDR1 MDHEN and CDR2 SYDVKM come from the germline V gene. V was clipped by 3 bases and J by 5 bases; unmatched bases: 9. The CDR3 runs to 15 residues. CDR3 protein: CASSFTGAGLETQYF. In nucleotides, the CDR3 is TGTGCCAGCAGTTTTACAGGGGCAGGGTTGGAGACCCAGTACTTC. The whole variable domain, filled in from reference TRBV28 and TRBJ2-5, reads DVKVTQSSRYLVKRTGEKVFLECVQDMDHENMFWYRQDPGLGLRLIYFSYDVKMKEKGDIPEGYSVSREKKERFSLILESASTNQTSMYLCASSFTGAGLETQYFGPGTRLLVL.

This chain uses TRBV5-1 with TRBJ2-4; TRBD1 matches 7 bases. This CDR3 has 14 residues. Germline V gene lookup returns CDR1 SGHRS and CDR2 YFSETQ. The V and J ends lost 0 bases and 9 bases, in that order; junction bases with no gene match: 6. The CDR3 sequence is CASSLEGALGIQYF. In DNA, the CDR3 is TGCGCCAGCAGCTTGGAGGGGGCGCTGGGCATTCAGTACTTC.

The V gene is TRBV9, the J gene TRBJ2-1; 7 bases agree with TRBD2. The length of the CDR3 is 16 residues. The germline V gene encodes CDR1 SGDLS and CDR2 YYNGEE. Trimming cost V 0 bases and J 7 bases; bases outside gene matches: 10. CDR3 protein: CASSVAGRGSQNEQFF. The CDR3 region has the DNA TGTGCCAGCAGCGTAGCCGGGCGGGGGAGTCAAAATGAGCAGTTCTTC. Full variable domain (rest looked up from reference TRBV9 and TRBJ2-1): DSGVTQTPKHLITATGQRVTLRCSPRSGDLSVYWYQQSLDQGLQFLIQYYNGEERAKGNILERFSAQQFPDLHSELNLSSLELGDSALYFCASSVAGRGSQNEQFFGPGTRLTVL.

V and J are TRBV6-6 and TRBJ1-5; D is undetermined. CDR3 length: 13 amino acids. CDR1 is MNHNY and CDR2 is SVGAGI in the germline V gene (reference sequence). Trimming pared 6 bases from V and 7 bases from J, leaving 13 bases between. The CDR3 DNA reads TGTGCCAGCAGCCCTTCGGGTGGACAGCCCCAGCATTTT. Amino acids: CASSPSGGQPQHF.

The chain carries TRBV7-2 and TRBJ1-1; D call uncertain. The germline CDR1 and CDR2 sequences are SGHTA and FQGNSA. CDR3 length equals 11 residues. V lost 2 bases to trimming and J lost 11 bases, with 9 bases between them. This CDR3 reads CASSLRYLAFF. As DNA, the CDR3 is TGTGCCAGCAGCTTACGGTACTTGGCTTTCTTT.

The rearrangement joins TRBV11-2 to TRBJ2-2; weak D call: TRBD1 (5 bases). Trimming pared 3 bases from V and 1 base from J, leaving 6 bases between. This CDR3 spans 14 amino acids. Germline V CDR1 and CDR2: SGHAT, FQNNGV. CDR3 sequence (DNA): TGTGCCAGCAGCTTCACAGGGAACACCGGGGAGCTGTTTTTT. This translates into CASSFTGNTGELFF.

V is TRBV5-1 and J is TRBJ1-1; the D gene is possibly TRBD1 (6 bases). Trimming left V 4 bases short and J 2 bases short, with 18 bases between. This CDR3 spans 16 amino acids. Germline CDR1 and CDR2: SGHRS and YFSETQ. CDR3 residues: CASSPYREAGNTEAFF. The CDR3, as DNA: TGCGCCAGCAGCCCCTACAGGGAGGCGGGCAACACTGAAGCTTTCTTT.

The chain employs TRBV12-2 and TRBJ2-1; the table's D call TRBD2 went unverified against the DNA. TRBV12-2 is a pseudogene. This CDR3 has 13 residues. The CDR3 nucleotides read TGTGCAAGTCGCTTAGCGCGGACTCCCGGCGGATTCTTC. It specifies CASRLARTPGGFF.

CDR3 sequence (DNA): TGTGCCAGCAGTGAACAGGGTTGGGAGCAGTTCTTC. Encoded protein: CASSEQGWEQFF. The genes are TRBV6-1 and TRBJ2-1, with D possibly being TRBD1 (5 bases). V lost 2 bases and J lost 10, with 9 bases in between. The CDR3 runs 12 residues. Germline lookup yields CDR1 MNHNS and CDR2 SASEGT.

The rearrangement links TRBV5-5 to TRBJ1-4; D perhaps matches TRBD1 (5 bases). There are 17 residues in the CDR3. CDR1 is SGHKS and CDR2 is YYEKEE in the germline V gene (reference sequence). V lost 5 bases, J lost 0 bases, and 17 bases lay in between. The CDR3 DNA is TGTGCCAGCAGGAACGACAGAACTATTGCAACTAATGAAAAACTGTTTTTT. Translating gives CASRNDRTIATNEKLFF. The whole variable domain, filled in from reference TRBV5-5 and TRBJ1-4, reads DAGVTQSPTHLIKTRGQQVTLRCSPISGHKSVSWYQQVLGQGPQFIFQYYEKEERGRGNFPDRFSARQFPNYSSELNVNALLLGDSALYLCASRNDRTIATNEKLFFGSGTQLSVL.

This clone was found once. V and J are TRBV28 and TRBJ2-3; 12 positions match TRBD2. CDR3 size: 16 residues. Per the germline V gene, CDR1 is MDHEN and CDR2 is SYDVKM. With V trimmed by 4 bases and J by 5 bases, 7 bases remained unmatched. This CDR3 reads CASSSRLAGELDTQYF. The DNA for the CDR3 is TGTGCCAGCAGTTCCCGACTAGCGGGAGAACTAGATACGCAGTATTTT.

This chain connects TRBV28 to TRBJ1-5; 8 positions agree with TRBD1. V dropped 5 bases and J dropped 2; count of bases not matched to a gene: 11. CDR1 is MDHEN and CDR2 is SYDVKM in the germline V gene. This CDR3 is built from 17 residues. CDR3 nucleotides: TGTGCCAGCAGTCCAAGCGGGACAGGTATCGGCAATCAGCCCCAGCATTTT. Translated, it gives CASSPSGTGIGNQPQHF.

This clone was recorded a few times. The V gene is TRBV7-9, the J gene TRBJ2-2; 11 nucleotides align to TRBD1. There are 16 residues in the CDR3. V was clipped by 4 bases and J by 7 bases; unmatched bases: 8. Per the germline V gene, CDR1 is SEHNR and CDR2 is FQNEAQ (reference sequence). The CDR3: CASSSGTGGRFGELFF. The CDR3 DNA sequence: TGTGCCAGCAGCTCCGGGACAGGGGGACGTTTCGGGGAGCTGTTTTTT.